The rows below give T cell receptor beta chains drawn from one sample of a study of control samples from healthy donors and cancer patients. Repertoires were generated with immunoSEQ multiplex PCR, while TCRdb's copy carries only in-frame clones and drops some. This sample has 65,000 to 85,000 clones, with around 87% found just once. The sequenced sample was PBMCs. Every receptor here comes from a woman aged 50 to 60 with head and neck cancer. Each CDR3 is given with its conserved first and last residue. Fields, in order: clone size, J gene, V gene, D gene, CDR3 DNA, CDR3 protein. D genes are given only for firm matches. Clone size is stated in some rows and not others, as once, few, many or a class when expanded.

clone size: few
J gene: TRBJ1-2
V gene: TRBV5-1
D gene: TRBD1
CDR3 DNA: TGCGCCAGCAGCCTGTTGGGACAGAACTATGGCTACACCTTC
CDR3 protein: CASSLLGQNYGYTF

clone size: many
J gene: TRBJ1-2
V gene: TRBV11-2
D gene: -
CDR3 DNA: TGTGCCAGCAGCAAGCGGGGAGGGGCCCGTGGCTACACCTTC
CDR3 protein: CASSKRGGARGYTF

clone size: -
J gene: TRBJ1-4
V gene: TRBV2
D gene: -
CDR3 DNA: TGTGCCAGCAGTGTGGCGGCCCGGCAAAAACTGTTTTTT
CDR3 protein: CASSVAARQKLFF

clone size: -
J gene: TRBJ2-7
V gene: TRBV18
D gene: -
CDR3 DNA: TGTGCCAGCTCACCACCGGTCCAGGGGGGTTTCTACGAGCAGTACTTC
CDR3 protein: CASSPPVQGGFYEQYF

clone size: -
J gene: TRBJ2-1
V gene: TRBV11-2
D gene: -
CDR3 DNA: TGTGCCAGCAGCCCGTACCAGGGAGCGTTGAATGAGCAGTTCTTC
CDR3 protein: CASSPYQGALNEQFF

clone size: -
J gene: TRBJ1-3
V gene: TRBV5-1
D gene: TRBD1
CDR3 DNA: TGCGCCAGCAGGTCCGGGACAGGGACTCGCTCTGGAAACACCATATATTTT
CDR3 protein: CASRSGTGTRSGNTIYF

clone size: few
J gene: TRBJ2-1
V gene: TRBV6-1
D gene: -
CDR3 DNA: TGTGCCAGCAGTGGAAACAGAGGGGGGGCCCGCTCCTACAATGAGCAGTTCTTC
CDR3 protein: CASSGNRGGARSYNEQFF

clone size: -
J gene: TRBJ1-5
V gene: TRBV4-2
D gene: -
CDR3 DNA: TGTGCCAGCAGCCAAGAAGAAGGGGTGGCAAGCAATCAGCCCCAGCATTTT
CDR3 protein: CASSQEEGVASNQPQHF

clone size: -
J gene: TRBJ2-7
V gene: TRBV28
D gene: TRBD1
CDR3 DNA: TGTGCCAGCAGTACCCCGGGACAGGGGCTAAACTACGAGCAGTACTTC
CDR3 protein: CASSTPGQGLNYEQYF

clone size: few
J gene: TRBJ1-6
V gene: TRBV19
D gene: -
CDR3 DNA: TGTGCCAGTAGCACAGGGAATAATTCACCCCTCCACTTT
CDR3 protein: CASSTGNNSPLHF

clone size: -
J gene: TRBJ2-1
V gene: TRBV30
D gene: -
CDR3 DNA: TGTGCCTGGAGTGTCGCCAGGGCCCCCTACAATGAGCAGTTCTTC
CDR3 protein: CAWSVARAPYNEQFF

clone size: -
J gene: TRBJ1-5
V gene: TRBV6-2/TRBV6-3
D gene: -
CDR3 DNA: TGTGCCAGCAGTGATGTATTTCAGGGTACCAATCAGCCCCAGCATTTT
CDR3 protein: CASSDVFQGTNQPQHF

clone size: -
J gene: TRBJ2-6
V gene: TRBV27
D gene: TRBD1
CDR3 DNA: TGTGCCAGCAGTTTTGGACAGGGGGCTTATGGGGCCAACGTCCTGACTTTC
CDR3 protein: CASSFGQGAYGANVLTF

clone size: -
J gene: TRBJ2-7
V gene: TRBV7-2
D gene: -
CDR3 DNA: TGTGCCAGCAGAAACCAGCCATTCCCGGGGTACGAGCAGTACTTC
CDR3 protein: CASRNQPFPGYEQYF

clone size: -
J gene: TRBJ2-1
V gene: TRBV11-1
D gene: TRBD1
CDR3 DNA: TGTGCCAGCAGCCCCCAGGGGGATGAGCAGTTCTTC
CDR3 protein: CASSPQGDEQFF

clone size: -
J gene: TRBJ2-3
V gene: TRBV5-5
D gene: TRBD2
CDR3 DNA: TGTGCCAGCAGCTTGAGACTAGCGGGGGGGCATTTTAGTCGTACGCAGTATTTT
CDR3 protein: CASSLRLAGGHFSRTQYF

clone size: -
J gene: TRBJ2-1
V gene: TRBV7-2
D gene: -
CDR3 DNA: -
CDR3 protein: CASSLVASGAGFF

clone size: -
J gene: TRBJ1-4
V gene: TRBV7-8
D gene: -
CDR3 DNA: TGTGCCAGCAGCCTCGTGGAAAAACTGTTTTTT
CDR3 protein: CASSLVEKLFF

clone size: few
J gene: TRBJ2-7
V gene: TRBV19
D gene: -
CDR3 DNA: TGTGCCTCTTCTAGGGGGGGCAGCTACGAGCAGTACTTC
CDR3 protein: CASSRGGSYEQYF

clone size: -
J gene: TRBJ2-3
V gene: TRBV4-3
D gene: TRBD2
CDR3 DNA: TGCGCCAGCAGCCAAAGAACTAGCGTGGATACGCAGTATTTT
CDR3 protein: CASSQRTSVDTQYF

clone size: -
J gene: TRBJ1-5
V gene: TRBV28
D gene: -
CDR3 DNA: TGTGCCAGCAGGTCGCCCGTGACGGGAAGCAATCAGCCCCAGCATTTT
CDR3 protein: CASRSPVTGSNQPQHF

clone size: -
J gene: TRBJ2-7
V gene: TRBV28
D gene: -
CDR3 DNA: TGTGCCAGCAGGAGTGGGGATACCGAGCAGTACTTC
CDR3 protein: CASRSGDTEQYF

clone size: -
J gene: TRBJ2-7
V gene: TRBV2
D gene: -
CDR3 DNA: TGTGCCAGCAGTGAAGCGGCACAGGGTTACGAGCAGTACTTC
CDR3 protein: CASSEAAQGYEQYF

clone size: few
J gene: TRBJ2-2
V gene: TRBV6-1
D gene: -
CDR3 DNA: TGTGCCAGCAGTGATAAGGTTGACACCGGGGAGCTGTTTTTT
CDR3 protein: CASSDKVDTGELFF

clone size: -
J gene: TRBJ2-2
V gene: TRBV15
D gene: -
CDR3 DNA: TGTGCCACCAGCAGAGAAGGGTGCGGGGGGGAGCTGTTTTTT
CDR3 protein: CATSREGCGGELFF

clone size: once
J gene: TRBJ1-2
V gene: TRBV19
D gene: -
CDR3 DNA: TGTGCCAGTAGTCCACCGACAGGAGTATATGGCTACACCTTC
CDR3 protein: CASSPPTGVYGYTF

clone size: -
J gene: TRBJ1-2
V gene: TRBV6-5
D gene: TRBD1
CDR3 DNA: TGTGCCATCCTATCCGGGACAGCTAACTATGGCTACACCTTC
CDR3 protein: CAILSGTANYGYTF

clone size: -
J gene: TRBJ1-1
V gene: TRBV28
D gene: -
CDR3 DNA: TGTGCCAGCACCGTTTTCATGTTGGGTGAAGCTTTCTTT
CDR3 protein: CASTVFMLGEAFF

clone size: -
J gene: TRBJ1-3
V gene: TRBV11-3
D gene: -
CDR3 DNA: TGTGCCAGCAGCTTAGGACCGGGAAACACCATATATTTT
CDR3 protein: CASSLGPGNTIYF

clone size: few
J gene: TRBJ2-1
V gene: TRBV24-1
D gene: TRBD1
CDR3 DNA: TGTGCCACCAGTGGTCGACAGGGGTCGCCTCCCAATGAGCAGTTCTTC
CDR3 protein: CATSGRQGSPPNEQFF

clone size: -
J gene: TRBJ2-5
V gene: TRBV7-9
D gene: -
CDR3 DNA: TGTGCCAGCAGCCTCCTTAGGGGGACGCAAGAGACCCAGTACTTC
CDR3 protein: CASSLLRGTQETQYF

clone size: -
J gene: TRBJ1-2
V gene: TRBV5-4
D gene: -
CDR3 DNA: TGTGCCAGCAGCACTGGGCCGGCTGGTGGCTACACCTTC
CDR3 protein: CASSTGPAGGYTF

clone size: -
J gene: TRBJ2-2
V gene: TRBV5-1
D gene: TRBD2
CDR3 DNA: TGCGCCAGCAGCTTGGGTATCGGTCGACCGGGACTAAACACCGGGGAGCTGTTTTTT
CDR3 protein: CASSLGIGRPGLNTGELFF